The clone carrying this TCR beta chain showed up many times. Its antigen is still unknown. From the 5' RACE reads, TCRdb called clonotypes with MiXCR, one entry per CDR3 protein. Among about 52,000 distinct CDR3 sequences listed, approximately 11% were seen once. The record originates from a study of early T cells in non-severe SARS-CoV-2 infection. General study points: Missing private and CD4 specificities, VDJdb matching favored anti-spike CD8 responses.

V was trimmed by 6 bases and J by 5 bases, leaving 19 bases between them. CDR1 MNHEY and CDR2 SVGEGT come from the germline V gene. The CDR3 runs 15 residues. The chain links TRBV6-2 or TRBV6-3 to TRBJ2-5; D may be TRBD2 (5 bases). The TCR sequence derives from an adult who was a healthcare worker with PCR-confirmed SARS-CoV-2 infection or an uninfected control (not recorded which). The specimen sequenced was whole blood. The CDR3 DNA follows: TGTGCCAGCAGCCCAATAGAGGGCAGTTCGGAGACCCAGTACTTC. Its protein product is CASSPIEGSSETQYF.